This is a list of T cell receptor beta chains from one sample in a study of radiation and T cells in renal cell carcinoma. The method was immunoSEQ multiplex PCR; TCRdb's version includes in-frame clones alone and lacks a portion of them. The sample holds 130,000 to 150,000 clones, roughly 90% seen once. Sequenced material: blood, taken from a patient whose treatment included radiotherapy and nephrectomy. The receptors originated from a woman between 50 and 59 years old with renal cell carcinoma. Both conserved end residues are part of each CDR3. D genes are given only for firm matches. Clone size is shown for a subset of rows, as once, few, many or a class of expanded clone.

clone size,J gene,D gene,V gene,CDR3 protein,CDR3 DNA
NA,TRBJ1-3,NA,TRBV5-1,CASSFVGIGNTIYF,TGCGCCAGCAGCTTTGTGGGGATTGGAAACACCATATATTTT
NA,TRBJ2-3,TRBD2,TRBV2,CASSEARTSGVADTQYF,TGTGCCAGCAGTGAAGCAAGGACTAGCGGGGTTGCAGATACGCAGTATTTT
few,TRBJ1-1,NA,TRBV5-1,CASSLTTGSNTEAFF,TGCGCCAGCAGCTTAACGACAGGTAGTAACACTGAAGCTTTCTTT
NA,TRBJ1-4,TRBD1,TRBV7-6,CASSQYRGENEKLFF,TGTGCCAGCAGCCAGTACAGGGGGGAGAATGAAAAACTGTTTTTT
NA,TRBJ2-3,NA,TRBV25-1,CASSHLANRGDTQYF,TGTGCCAGCAGTCACCTAGCGAACCGCGGCGATACGCAGTATTTT
NA,TRBJ1-4,NA,TRBV5-4,CASSLGGANEKLFF,TGTGCCAGCAGCCTGGGGGGTGCCAATGAAAAACTGTTTTTT
once,TRBJ2-1,NA,TRBV6-4,CASRLSSGGYNEQFF,TGTGCCAGCAGATTGAGTAGCGGAGGTTACAATGAGCAGTTCTTC
NA,TRBJ2-3,NA,TRBV7-2,CASSLSRLQRHTDTQYF,TGTGCCAGCAGCTTGAGTAGGCTACAGAGACACACAGATACGCAGTATTTT
NA,TRBJ2-7,TRBD1,TRBV5-1,CASSRGQGAGYEQYF,TGCGCCAGCAGCAGGGGACAGGGGGCGGGCTACGAGCAGTACTTC
NA,TRBJ1-3,TRBD1,TRBV5-4,CASSFHATGDRNTIYF,TGTGCCAGCAGCTTCCACGCGACAGGGGACCGAAACACCATATATTTT
NA,TRBJ1-1,NA,TRBV5-4,CASSLELNKNTEAFF,TGTGCCAGCAGCTTGGAACTCAACAAGAACACTGAAGCTTTCTTT
NA,TRBJ2-3,NA,TRBV19,CASMEGPTDTQYF,TGTGCCAGTATGGAAGGTCCCACAGATACGCAGTATTTT
NA,TRBJ1-2,TRBD1,TRBV19,CASNEGALRGYTF,TGTGCCAGTAATGAGGGGGCGTTGCGTGGCTACACCTTC
NA,TRBJ2-3,NA,TRBV5-6,CASSLGQAISTDTQYF,TGTGCCAGCAGCTTAGGTCAGGCCATAAGCACAGATACGCAGTATTTT
NA,TRBJ1-2,NA,TRBV6-5,CASSYAVKETRGYTF,TGTGCCAGCAGTTACGCTGTCAAGGAGACGCGGGGCTACACCTTC
NA,TRBJ2-7,NA,TRBV13,CASLRGEVGTSEQYF,TGTGCCAGCCTGCGGGGCGAAGTGGGCACCTCGGAGCAGTACTTC
NA,TRBJ1-2,TRBD1,TRBV6-5,CASSRDSNYGYTF,TGTGCCAGCAGCCGGGACAGTAACTATGGCTACACCTTC
NA,TRBJ1-2,TRBD1,TRBV5-6,CASSLAGTGNYGYTF,TGTGCCAGCAGCTTAGCCGGGACAGGGAACTATGGCTACACCTTC
once,TRBJ1-4,NA,TRBV11-2,CASSLWTAANEKLFF,TGTGCCAGCAGCCTCTGGACAGCGGCTAATGAAAAACTGTTTTTT
NA,TRBJ1-1,NA,TRBV7-3,CASSFTQSTEAFF,TGTGCCAGCAGCTTCACCCAGAGCACTGAAGCTTTCTTT
NA,TRBJ2-7,TRBD1,TRBV30,CAWSNIRTGPSYEQYF,TGTGCCTGGAGTAATATCCGGACAGGACCCTCCTACGAGCAGTACTTC
NA,TRBJ1-5,NA,TRBV19,CASSAAGMVPQHF,TGTGCCAGTAGTGCCGCGGGGATGGTTCCCCAGCATTTT
NA,TRBJ1-2,TRBD1,TRBV7-8,CASSLIGTGGSSYGYTF,TGTGCCAGCAGCTTAATAGGGACAGGGGGTTCCTCCTATGGCTACACCTTC
NA,TRBJ2-5,TRBD1,TRBV13,CASSPGQGGETQYF,TGTGCCAGCAGCCCCGGACAGGGTGGAGAGACCCAGTACTTC
NA,TRBJ2-5,NA,TRBV29-1,CSARRALLQETQYF,TGCAGCGCCCGAAGGGCACTCCTCCAAGAGACCCAGTACTTC
NA,TRBJ1-2,TRBD1,TRBV14,CASSLPGQGGSGYTF,TGTGCCAGCAGCCTCCCGGGGCAGGGGGGTTCTGGCTACACCTTC
NA,TRBJ2-2,NA,TRBV14,CASSLVGQGGTGELFF,TGTGCCAGCAGCTTGGTCGGCCAGGGCGGAACCGGGGAGCTGTTTTTT
NA,TRBJ2-3,NA,TRBV10-3,CAISDRGSTDTQYF,TGTGCCATCAGTGACCGAGGTAGCACAGATACGCAGTATTTT
NA,TRBJ1-1,NA,TRBV25-1,CASSAPGLIEAFF,TGTGCCAGCAGTGCTCCGGGACTGATTGAAGCTTTCTTT
NA,TRBJ1-2,TRBD1,TRBV9,CASSVGDSYGYTF,TGTGCCAGCAGCGTAGGGGACAGCTATGGCTACACCTTC
NA,TRBJ1-4,NA,TRBV25-1,CASSSPGLEKLFF,TGTGCCAGCAGTTCCCCAGGACTTGAAAAACTGTTTTTT
NA,TRBJ2-5,TRBD1,TRBV13,CASSQTGGRYQETQYF,TGTGCCAGCAGCCAGACAGGGGGCAGGTACCAAGAGACCCAGTACTTC
NA,TRBJ2-1,NA,TRBV6-5,CASSYAGTPYNEQFF,TGTGCCAGCAGTTACGCGGGGACACCTTACAATGAGCAGTTCTTC
NA,TRBJ2-3,TRBD1,TRBV18,CASSPDRVSTDTQYF,TGTGCCAGCTCACCAGACAGGGTATCGACAGATACGCAGTATTTT
NA,TRBJ2-5,NA,TRBV30,CAHGLQETQYF,TGTGCTCATGGACTGCAAGAGACCCAGTACTTC
NA,TRBJ2-5,TRBD2,TRBV7-2,CASSYLGLAPRETQYF,TGTGCCAGCAGCTACCTAGGACTAGCCCCTAGAGAGACCCAGTACTTC
few,TRBJ1-2,TRBD1,TRBV6-5,CASSRPGQGRNGYTF,TGTGCCAGCAGTAGGCCGGGACAGGGCAGGAATGGCTACACCTTC
NA,TRBJ2-7,TRBD2,TRBV6-1,CASSETRGGATYEQYF,TGTGCCAGCAGTGAGACGCGGGGAGGGGCGACCTACGAGCAGTACTTC
NA,TRBJ2-1,TRBD2,TRBV2,CASTRTSGAFNEQFF,TGTGCCAGCACCCGTACTAGCGGGGCGTTCAATGAGCAGTTCTTC
NA,TRBJ2-1,NA,TRBV5-1,CASSWGDEQFF,TGCGCCAGCAGCTGGGGCGATGAGCAGTTCTTC
NA,TRBJ2-5,TRBD2,TRBV7-2,CASSNLPGGDQYF,TGTGCCAGCAGCAACCTGCCGGGAGGAGACCAGTACTTC
NA,TRBJ1-5,NA,TRBV7-9,CASSSMGGSQPQHF,TGTGCCAGCAGCAGTATGGGGGGATCACAGCCCCAGCATTTT
NA,TRBJ1-5,TRBD1,TRBV5-1,CASSLDGQGNQPQHF,TGCGCCAGCAGCTTGGATGGACAGGGGAATCAGCCCCAGCATTTT
NA,TRBJ2-7,NA,TRBV15,CATSRELGGTYEQYF,TGTGCCACCAGCAGAGAATTGGGTGGGACCTACGAGCAGTACTTC
NA,TRBJ2-4,NA,TRBV10-3,CAISESTDSVAKNIQYF,TGTGCCATCAGTGAGTCGACGGACAGCGTAGCCAAAAACATTCAGTACTTC
NA,TRBJ2-5,TRBD1,TRBV5-1,CASSLGRGRAETQYF,TGCGCCAGCAGCTTGGGTAGGGGGCGCGCGGAGACCCAGTACTTC
NA,TRBJ2-1,NA,TRBV15,CATSKRAATYNEQFF,TGTGCCACCAGTAAACGAGCGGCCACATACAATGAGCAGTTCTTC
NA,TRBJ1-2,NA,TRBV7-9,CASSPAVREYGYTF,TGTGCCAGCAGCCCCGCGGTCAGAGAGTATGGCTACACCTTC
NA,TRBJ1-2,TRBD1,TRBV14,CASSLGTATNYGYTF,TGTGCCAGCAGCCTCGGGACAGCTACAAACTATGGCTACACCTTC
NA,TRBJ2-7,TRBD1,TRBV11-2,CASSAQGVNLGVEYF,TGTGCCAGCAGCGCACAGGGGGTGAACCTCGGTGTTGAGTACTTC
NA,TRBJ2-7,NA,TRBV5-8,CASSPRPQAYEQYF,TGTGCCAGCAGCCCGCGCCCTCAGGCCTACGAGCAGTACTTC
NA,TRBJ1-4,TRBD1,TRBV6-5,CATQTGGLTNEKLFF,TGTGCCACTCAGACAGGGGGCTTGACTAATGAAAAACTGTTTTTT
NA,TRBJ2-7,NA,TRBV6-1,CASSQMGFANEQYF,TGTGCCAGCAGCCAGATGGGATTTGCCAACGAGCAGTACTTC
NA,TRBJ1-3,NA,TRBV6-5,CASRSTILSGNTIYF,TGTGCCAGCAGAAGTACAATCCTCTCTGGAAACACCATATATTTT
once,TRBJ1-2,TRBD1,TRBV19,CASTDLDREPSNYGYTF,TGTGCCAGTACCGATTTGGACAGGGAGCCATCTAACTATGGCTACACCTTC
few,TRBJ1-1,NA,TRBV5-1,CASSSRVGNTEAFF,TGCGCCAGCAGCTCCAGGGTTGGGAACACTGAAGCTTTCTTT
NA,TRBJ2-1,NA,TRBV5-4,CASSTGGPAKQFF,TGTGCCAGCAGCACCGGGGGACCGGCTAAACAGTTCTTC
few,TRBJ2-1,TRBD1,TRBV28,CASSWVGQGLYNEQFF,TGTGCCAGCAGTTGGGTGGGACAGGGACTTTACAATGAGCAGTTCTTC
NA,TRBJ2-1,NA,TRBV1,CTSSQDSGGGSSNEQFF,TGCACCAGCAGCCAAGATAGTGGAGGGGGCTCAAGTAATGAGCAGTTCTTC
NA,TRBJ2-7,NA,TRBV7-9,CASSLGRDEQYF,TGTGCCAGCAGCTTGGGAAGGGACGAGCAGTACTTC